This paragraph reports one T cell receptor (beta chain). The PCR had 60 Vbeta and 13 Jbeta primers. Using immunoSEQ multiplex PCR, the repertoire was profiled, and TCRdb retains in-frame clones only, with some absent. The data show roughly 120,000 clones, 77% seen once. Per the germline V gene, CDR1 is SEHNR and CDR2 is FQNEAQ (reference sequence). The CDR3 is 15 residues long. V was clipped by 0 bases and J by 2 bases, with 11 bases between them. This sample was included in a study of cytomegalovirus exposure and HLA in healthy donors. This sequence originates from a man aged 50 or older in good health and CMV-seropositive. The specimen was PBMCs. This rearrangement joins TRBV7-9 to TRBJ2-7; unclear D gene. CDR3 sequence reads: CASSLARRGTYEQYF. The CDR3 DNA follows: TGTGCCAGCAGCTTAGCTAGACGCGGCACCTACGAGCAGTACTTC.